The rows below give T cell receptor beta chains drawn from one sample of a study of cytomegalovirus exposure and HLA in healthy donors. Assay: immunoSEQ multiplex PCR; the TCRdb copy retains only in-frame clones and omits some. The sample shows some 180,000 clones, approximately 71% of them seen only once. The sequencing sample was made of PBMCs. These TCRs come from a woman aged 18-30 years in good health and CMV-seropositive. CDR3s include the opening cysteine and the closing phenylalanine or tryptophan. Each record gives: D gene, V gene, clone size, J gene, CDR3 protein, CDR3 DNA. The D gene is left open where the match is weak. For some rows the clone size is stated as once, few or many, or as a class when expanded; others skip it.

d_call: TRBD2; v_call: TRBV7-6; clone_size: .; j_call: TRBJ2-2; cdr3_aa: CASSLQSGAGAHTGELFF; cdr3_nt: TGTGCCAGCAGCTTACAGAGCGGAGCGGGGGCACACACCGGGGAGCTGTTTTTT
d_call: TRBD2; v_call: TRBV19; clone_size: .; j_call: TRBJ2-1; cdr3_aa: CASSIEERGYNEQFF; cdr3_nt: TGTGCCAGTAGTATAGAGGAGCGGGGATACAATGAGCAGTTCTTC
d_call: .; v_call: TRBV11-2; clone_size: .; j_call: TRBJ2-7; cdr3_aa: CASSSPYYEQYF; cdr3_nt: TGTGCCAGCAGCTCCCCTTACTACGAGCAGTACTTC
d_call: .; v_call: TRBV5-4; clone_size: .; j_call: TRBJ2-7; cdr3_aa: CASSLEWDTPYEQYF; cdr3_nt: TGTGCCAGCAGCTTGGAGTGGGACACTCCATACGAGCAGTACTTC
d_call: .; v_call: TRBV15; clone_size: .; j_call: TRBJ2-7; cdr3_aa: CATSRDRGTEYEQYF; cdr3_nt: TGTGCCACCAGCAGAGACCGCGGGACAGAGTACGAGCAGTACTTC
d_call: TRBD2; v_call: TRBV6-6; clone_size: .; j_call: TRBJ2-3; cdr3_aa: CASTKTSGGATDTQYF; cdr3_nt: TGTGCCAGCACCAAGACTAGCGGGGGGGCCACAGATACGCAGTATTTT
d_call: .; v_call: TRBV2; clone_size: .; j_call: TRBJ2-1; cdr3_aa: CASRGTSYNEQFF; cdr3_nt: TGTGCCAGCAGGGGGACTTCCTACAATGAGCAGTTCTTC
d_call: TRBD1; v_call: TRBV5-1; clone_size: .; j_call: TRBJ2-1; cdr3_aa: CASSLYGTGGVSYNEQFF; cdr3_nt: TGCGCCAGCAGCTTGTATGGGACAGGGGGCGTCTCCTACAATGAGCAGTTCTTC
d_call: TRBD1; v_call: TRBV5-4; clone_size: .; j_call: TRBJ1-6; cdr3_aa: CASSLRGSGSPLHF; cdr3_nt: TGTGCCAGCAGCCTCAGGGGGAGTGGTTCACCCCTCCACTTT
d_call: .; v_call: TRBV4-2; clone_size: .; j_call: TRBJ1-5; cdr3_aa: CASSQGPQTANQPQHF; cdr3_nt: TGTGCCAGCAGCCAGGGCCCTCAGACAGCTAATCAGCCCCAGCATTTT
d_call: TRBD1; v_call: TRBV6-6; clone_size: .; j_call: TRBJ1-2; cdr3_aa: CASSQQGAGGYTF; cdr3_nt: TGTGCCAGCAGTCAACAGGGGGCAGGAGGCTACACCTTC
d_call: TRBD1; v_call: TRBV5-6; clone_size: few; j_call: TRBJ1-2; cdr3_aa: CASSGGTGPYGYTF; cdr3_nt: TGTGCCAGCAGCGGCGGGACAGGGCCCTATGGCTACACCTTC
d_call: TRBD1; v_call: TRBV18; clone_size: .; j_call: TRBJ2-3; cdr3_aa: CASSPGTGFLDTQYF; cdr3_nt: TGTGCCAGCTCACCAGGGACAGGCTTTCTAGATACGCAGTATTTT
d_call: TRBD2; v_call: TRBV7-8; clone_size: .; j_call: TRBJ2-3; cdr3_aa: CASSLVATSWPQYF; cdr3_nt: TGTGCCAGCAGCTTAGTCGCGACTAGCTGGCCGCAGTATTTT
d_call: TRBD2; v_call: TRBV14; clone_size: .; j_call: TRBJ2-3; cdr3_aa: CASSLRLADTQYF; cdr3_nt: TGTGCCAGCAGCCTGAGACTAGCGGATACGCAGTATTTT
d_call: .; v_call: TRBV9; clone_size: .; j_call: TRBJ1-3; cdr3_aa: CASSVGAGSSGNTIYF; cdr3_nt: TGTGCCAGCAGCGTAGGGGCCGGCTCCTCTGGAAACACCATATATTTT
d_call: .; v_call: TRBV19; clone_size: .; j_call: TRBJ1-6; cdr3_aa: CASSMGGAGGSPLHF; cdr3_nt: TGTGCCAGTAGTATGGGAGGGGCCGGGGGTTCACCCCTCCACTTT
d_call: TRBD1; v_call: TRBV10-3; clone_size: once; j_call: TRBJ1-3; cdr3_aa: CATGQGGSGNTIYF; cdr3_nt: TGTGCCACAGGACAGGGGGGTTCTGGAAACACCATATATTTT
d_call: TRBD2; v_call: TRBV10-3; clone_size: .; j_call: TRBJ2-1; cdr3_aa: CAISADAGGHNEQFF; cdr3_nt: TGTGCCATCAGCGCCGACGCGGGGGGGCACAATGAGCAGTTCTTC
d_call: .; v_call: TRBV4-2; clone_size: .; j_call: TRBJ2-7; cdr3_aa: CASSQDGDEQYF; cdr3_nt: TGTGCCAGCAGCCAAGATGGAGACGAGCAGTACTTC
d_call: TRBD1; v_call: TRBV7-9; clone_size: few; j_call: TRBJ2-3; cdr3_aa: CASSQKRTGQDTQYF; cdr3_nt: TGTGCCAGCAGCCAAAAACGGACAGGGCAAGATACGCAGTATTTT
d_call: .; v_call: TRBV5-1; clone_size: .; j_call: TRBJ2-7; cdr3_aa: CASSLDNYEQYF; cdr3_nt: TGCGCCAGCAGCTTGGACAACTACGAGCAGTACTTC
d_call: .; v_call: TRBV2; clone_size: once; j_call: TRBJ1-6; cdr3_aa: CATLGTVDNSPLHF; cdr3_nt: TGTGCCACCTTGGGCACAGTCGATAATTCACCCCTCCACTTT
d_call: .; v_call: TRBV21-1; clone_size: few; j_call: TRBJ2-1; cdr3_aa: CATRDSDNEQFF; cdr3_nt: TGTGCCACCCGGGACTCAGACAATGAGCAGTTCTTC
d_call: .; v_call: TRBV2; clone_size: .; j_call: TRBJ2-7; cdr3_aa: CASTTDSSGSYEQYF; cdr3_nt: TGTGCCAGCACCACGGACAGTTCGGGATCCTACGAGCAGTACTTC
d_call: .; v_call: TRBV4-3; clone_size: .; j_call: TRBJ1-5; cdr3_aa: CASSPGGVGNQPQHF; cdr3_nt: TGCGCCAGCAGCCCCGGGGGTGTAGGCAATCAGCCCCAGCATTTT
d_call: TRBD1; v_call: TRBV13; clone_size: .; j_call: TRBJ1-1; cdr3_aa: CASSLGGQGEAFF; cdr3_nt: TGTGCCAGCAGCTTAGGGGGACAGGGTGAAGCTTTCTTT
d_call: TRBD1; v_call: TRBV11-2; clone_size: few; j_call: TRBJ2-5; cdr3_aa: CASALTGGAETQYF; cdr3_nt: TGTGCCTCGGCACTAACAGGGGGCGCGGAGACCCAGTACTTC
d_call: .; v_call: TRBV4-2; clone_size: .; j_call: TRBJ1-5; cdr3_aa: CASSHLQANQPQHF; cdr3_nt: TGTGCCAGCAGCCATCTACAGGCAAATCAGCCCCAGCATTTT
d_call: .; v_call: TRBV18; clone_size: .; j_call: TRBJ1-1; cdr3_aa: CASSATENTEAFF; cdr3_nt: TGTGCCAGCTCCGCCACTGAGAACACTGAAGCTTTCTTT
d_call: .; v_call: TRBV2; clone_size: .; j_call: TRBJ2-5; cdr3_aa: CASSEADWASRSKETQYF; cdr3_nt: TGTGCCAGCAGTGAAGCGGACTGGGCGAGTAGGTCAAAGGAGACCCAGTACTTC
d_call: TRBD2; v_call: TRBV9; clone_size: .; j_call: TRBJ2-3; cdr3_aa: CASSVVSSGGTDTRYF; cdr3_nt: TGTGCCAGCAGCGTAGTAAGTAGCGGGGGCACAGATACGCGGTATTTT